The clone carrying this T cell receptor (beta chain) was counted a few times. These data are taken from a study of blood T cell repertoires in COVID-19. On the study more broadly: Sources were T cells, B-cell-depleted T cells, or PBMCs; the material itself was cDNA or gDNA.

Original processing notes: Quantification of nucleated cells was approximated via reference gene primer amplification. The data were produced by immunoSEQ multiplex PCR, yet TCRdb's version contains in-frame clones alone and is incomplete. From that table come the V and J calls and clone size; the DNA was used to work out D and trimming. The data show 190,000 or so clones, with 88% seen just once and about 4.1% held by the top ten. Germline V gene lookup returns CDR1 SNHLY and CDR2 FYNNEI. V lost 6 bases, J lost 7 bases, and 7 bases stayed unmatched. The CDR3 is 15 amino acids. The sample consisted of peripheral blood. The receptor was isolated from a woman between 25 and 40 years old with acute or convalescent COVID-19. V and J are TRBV2 and TRBJ1-4; 11 bases fit TRBD1. The CDR3 sequence is CASSPYGTGGEKLFF. The CDR3, as DNA: TGTGCCAGCAGCCCGTACGGGACAGGGGGTGAAAAACTGTTTTTT.